Listed here is a single T cell receptor beta chain. Its antigen is unknown. No clone much larger than this one lies a single base away; base qualities are absent. TCRbeta CDR3 regions were amplified from genomic DNA by means of the immunoSEQ Assay, a bias-controlled multiplex PCR. In the paper's pipeline: Within the assay, amplification of reference gene primers was used to estimate how many nucleated cells each sample contained. To quantify the absolute abundance of each unique TCRbeta CDR3 rearrangement, sequence reads were collapsed and filtered. For each sample, productive Simpson clonality was calculated as the square root of Simpson's diversity index over productive rearrangements. Entries here come from immuneACCESS through TCRdb and include only in-frame sequences with V and J called. Some clones fail to appear in such tables; in the studies checked, an unresolved V gene covers under half of the shortfall, and the cause of the remainder is unknown. V, J and clone size are taken as reported in that table, and D and trimming were inferred from the DNA itself. Recorded for this sample are approximately 270,000 clones; roughly four fifths of them occurred a single time. Clones ranked in the top ten supply 15% to 19% of the sample.

The entry originates in a study of blood T cell repertoires in COVID-19 (dated by TCRdb to the early 2020s). Study-level background: Collaborator samples came from the United States, Italy and Spain and covered acute and convalescent phases of COVID-19. The samples were drawn from the first 160 participants of the ongoing ImmuneRACE study and from some 1,300 subjects provided by 6 global collaborators. Deeply sampled blood TCRbeta repertoires from subjects exposed to, actively infected with, or recovered from COVID-19 were included in the dataset. A de-identified subject ID, COVID-19 status, age in years and sex were almost always included in the sample metadata. The prospective study material was composed of cDNA or gDNA derived from T cells, B-cell-depleted T cells, or PBMCs. The repertoires were released in a freely available public database meant as a resource for research on the immune response to SARS-CoV-2. Where HLA class I and class II types were available, the types were taken from metadata supplied by the sample provider, not from assay-based typing.

One collaborating source in Seattle enrolled patients during active infection and followed them longitudinally through the course of disease. Collaborating institutions collected whole blood in K2EDTA tubes following their own protocols. For TCRbeta analysis, collaborators shipped samples as frozen whole blood, isolated PBMCs, or DNA extracted from either of those sample types. The study at large found these results: Clinical and demographic metadata were provided uncurated, with the amount varying by source and participant.

Via the germline V gene, CDR1 is MDHEN and CDR2 SYDVKM. Between the V and J ends, shortened by 7 bases and 0 bases respectively, the junction contains 7 bases. There are 14 amino acids in the CDR3, from cysteine to phenylalanine inclusive. The entry retains the CDR3 DNA only, 42 bases that are in frame from base 1. The V and J genes are TRBV28 and TRBJ1-6, with the D gene uncertain. The receptor was derived from an older person with COVID-19, enrolled during active disease. The sample taken for sequencing was peripheral blood. The nucleotide sequence is given as TGTGCCAGCAAACCTAGCTCCTATAATTCACCCCTCCACTTT. Its translation is CASKPSSYNSPLHF.